These T cell receptor beta chains were read from a single sample in a study of beta chain features in type 1 diabetes. Sequencing was performed with immunoSEQ multiplex PCR; in TCRdb, only in-frame clones are kept and a portion is missing. The sample has fewer than 300,000 clones, about a fifth seen once. Sequencing used naive CD4+ T cells from blood. The receptor source for this set is a woman in her thirties or forties with type 1 diabetes. Both conserved end residues are part of each CDR3. The order of the fields is V gene, clone size, J gene, D gene, CDR3 DNA, CDR3 protein. D genes are given only for firm matches. Part of the rows lack a size; the others show once, few, many or a class for expanded clones.

v_call: TRBV5-1
clone_size: .
j_call: TRBJ2-3
d_call: TRBD2
cdr3_nt: TGCGCCAGCAGCTTGGAGCGGGGCACTAGCACAGATACGCAGTATTTT
cdr3_aa: CASSLERGTSTDTQYF

v_call: TRBV28
clone_size: few
j_call: TRBJ2-5
d_call: .
cdr3_nt: TGTGCCAGCAGTTCCACAGGCTCCCCTTACCAAGAGACCCAGTACTTC
cdr3_aa: CASSSTGSPYQETQYF

v_call: TRBV5-1
clone_size: .
j_call: TRBJ2-1
d_call: .
cdr3_nt: TGCGCCAGCAGCTTGGGACTTTCCTACAATGAGCAGTTCTTC
cdr3_aa: CASSLGLSYNEQFF

v_call: TRBV4-2
clone_size: .
j_call: TRBJ2-1
d_call: TRBD2
cdr3_nt: TGTGCCAGCAGCCAAGATTACGGGTGGCGGGAGGCCCCCAATGAGCAGTTCTTC
cdr3_aa: CASSQDYGWREAPNEQFF

v_call: TRBV5-1
clone_size: few
j_call: TRBJ2-1
d_call: TRBD2
cdr3_nt: TGCGCTTCGCGGGGGAGCTCCTACAATGAGCAGTTCTTC
cdr3_aa: CASRGSSYNEQFF

v_call: TRBV4-2
clone_size: few
j_call: TRBJ1-4
d_call: .
cdr3_nt: TGTGCCAGCAGCCAAGATTGGACAGTTAATGAAAAACTGTTTTTT
cdr3_aa: CASSQDWTVNEKLFF

v_call: TRBV29-1
clone_size: few
j_call: TRBJ1-5
d_call: .
cdr3_nt: TGCAGCGTTGAAGGGGCCAGGGCCCTCCAGCCCCAGCATTTT
cdr3_aa: CSVEGARALQPQHF

v_call: TRBV7-8
clone_size: .
j_call: TRBJ2-2
d_call: .
cdr3_nt: TGTGCCAGCAGCTTAGTGGAGGGAGCCGGGGAGCTGTTTTTT
cdr3_aa: CASSLVEGAGELFF

v_call: TRBV15
clone_size: .
j_call: TRBJ1-6
d_call: .
cdr3_nt: TGTGCCACCAGGGCCCTAAGACTAGCACGGTCACCCCTCCACTTT
cdr3_aa: CATRALRLARSPLHF

v_call: TRBV7-2
clone_size: .
j_call: TRBJ2-5
d_call: TRBD1
cdr3_nt: TGTGCCAGCAGCCAACCCCGGGACAGGACTGAAGAGACCCAGTACTTC
cdr3_aa: CASSQPRDRTEETQYF

v_call: TRBV4-3
clone_size: .
j_call: TRBJ1-2
d_call: .
cdr3_nt: TGCGCCAGCAGCCAAGAGGCACACAACTATGGCTACACCTTC
cdr3_aa: CASSQEAHNYGYTF

v_call: TRBV27
clone_size: few
j_call: TRBJ1-5
d_call: .
cdr3_nt: TGTGCCAGCAGTTTGGGCACAACTAGCAATCAGCCCCAGCATTTT
cdr3_aa: CASSLGTTSNQPQHF

v_call: TRBV6-5
clone_size: few
j_call: TRBJ1-4
d_call: .
cdr3_nt: TGTGCCAGCAGTTACCAGCGGGGAGGTGAAAAACTGTTTTTT
cdr3_aa: CASSYQRGGEKLFF

v_call: TRBV5-5
clone_size: .
j_call: TRBJ1-1
d_call: .
cdr3_nt: TGTGCCAGCAGCTCCAGGTGGGGAGACACTGAAGCTTTCTTT
cdr3_aa: CASSSRWGDTEAFF

v_call: TRBV5-4
clone_size: .
j_call: TRBJ1-6
d_call: .
cdr3_nt: TGTGCCAGCAGCTTGGCGGGCGGAACTAGGATTTCACCCCTCCACTTT
cdr3_aa: CASSLAGGTRISPLHF

v_call: TRBV25-1
clone_size: .
j_call: TRBJ2-5
d_call: .
cdr3_nt: TGTGCCAGCAGTGAATCCCCGGCCCAGTACTTC
cdr3_aa: CASSESPAQYF

v_call: TRBV2
clone_size: .
j_call: TRBJ2-2
d_call: .
cdr3_nt: TGTGCCAGCGGTCGTCAGGGCTGGAACGGGGAGCTGTTTTTT
cdr3_aa: CASGRQGWNGELFF

v_call: TRBV2
clone_size: few
j_call: TRBJ2-1
d_call: .
cdr3_nt: TGTGCCAGCAGTGGGGCTGGCAAGCAGTTCTTC
cdr3_aa: CASSGAGKQFF

v_call: TRBV29-1
clone_size: .
j_call: TRBJ2-7
d_call: .
cdr3_nt: TGCAGCGTTGCCCCTAGTAGCTTCGAGCAGTACTTC
cdr3_aa: CSVAPSSFEQYF

v_call: TRBV5-1
clone_size: .
j_call: TRBJ2-5
d_call: .
cdr3_nt: TGCGCCAGCAGTGAGCCTGTATTGGAGACCCAGTACTTC
cdr3_aa: CASSEPVLETQYF

v_call: TRBV7-6
clone_size: .
j_call: TRBJ2-2
d_call: .
cdr3_nt: TGTGCCAGCAGCGGCCTGGGGACAAACACCGGGGAGCTGTTTTTT
cdr3_aa: CASSGLGTNTGELFF

v_call: TRBV7-3
clone_size: .
j_call: TRBJ2-1
d_call: .
cdr3_nt: TGTGCCAGCAGCTTAGCCAGATACAATGAGCAGTTCTTC
cdr3_aa: CASSLARYNEQFF